This note documents a single TCR beta chain sequence. What it binds is unknown. These data are taken from a study of T cell repertoires in cytomegalovirus infection. Overall study context: Indications of both CMV infection and matching HLA type were provided by public TCR beta signatures.

The CDR3 consists of 15 residues. J lost 4 bases, V lost 8 bases, and 13 bases had no gene match. Germline V gene lookup returns CDR1 LNHDA and CDR2 SQIVND (reference sequence). Study-level points and caveats: Based on cumulative public TCR beta family frequency, carriers of CMV plus the relevant HLA were identified.

Each CDR3 protein gets one entry after TCRdb re-called the reads with MiXCR. The sample includes around 710,000 distinct CDR3 sequences, 25% to 35% seen only once; the top ten take around 13%. The J gene is TRBJ1-2, the V gene TRBV19, with 7 bases identical to TRBD1. The TCR originated in a human donor in good health (CMV status not recorded). Some clones in this sample may be carry-over from other donors' samples. Sequences were derived from cultured CD8+ T cells from PBMCs, sampled from culture after CMV antigen stimulation. The CDR3 sequence: CASEGGDSWPYGYTF. In nucleotides, the CDR3 is TGTGCCAGTGAGGGGGGGGACAGTTGGCCCTATGGCTACACCTTC. The entire variable domain, with the rest obtained from reference TRBV19 and TRBJ1-2, is as follows: DGGITQSPKYLFRKEGQNVTLSCEQNLNHDAMYWYRQDPGQGLRLIYYSQIVNDFQKGDIAEGYSVSREKKESFPLTVTSAQKNPTAFYLCASEGGDSWPYGYTFGSGTRLTVV.